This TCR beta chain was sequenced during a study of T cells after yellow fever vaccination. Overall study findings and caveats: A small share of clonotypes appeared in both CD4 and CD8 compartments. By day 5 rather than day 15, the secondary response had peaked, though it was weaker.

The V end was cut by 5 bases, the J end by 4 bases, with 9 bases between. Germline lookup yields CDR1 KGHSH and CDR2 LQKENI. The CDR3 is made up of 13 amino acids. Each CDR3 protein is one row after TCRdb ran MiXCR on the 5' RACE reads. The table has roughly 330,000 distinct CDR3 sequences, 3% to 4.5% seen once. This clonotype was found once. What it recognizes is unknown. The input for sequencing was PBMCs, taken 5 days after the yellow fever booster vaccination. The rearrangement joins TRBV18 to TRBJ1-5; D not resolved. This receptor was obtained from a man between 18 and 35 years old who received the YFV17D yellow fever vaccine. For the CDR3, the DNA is TGTGCCAGCTCAGAACGGGCTAATCAGCCCCAGCATTTT. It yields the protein CASSERANQPQHF.